These 18 T cell receptor beta chains came from one sample sequenced in a study of beta chain features in type 1 diabetes. Sequencing targeted expressed TCRB transcripts, as all isolated RNA had been reverse transcribed. The assay was immunoSEQ multiplex PCR, and TCRdb's table has in-frame clones only and misses some. The sample contains tens of thousands of clones, 49% of which appear only once. Study-wide results and caveats: Shorter TCRB CDR3s, moderately but significantly so, marked every one of the four CD4+ subsets in Type 1 diabetes patients.

These receptors' antigens are unknown. Sequencing was done on a sample of stem cell memory CD4+ T cells from blood. All receptors derive from a man aged 25 to 40 with type 1 diabetes.

This rearrangement joins TRBV6-5 to TRBJ2-3, with 8 bases matching TRBD2. V gave up 7 bases and J gave up 3 bases; unmatched junction bases: 3. The CDR3 contains 13 residues. The germline CDR1 and CDR2 sequences are MNHEY and SVGAGI. The CDR3 DNA reads as TGTGCCAGCATCGGCGGGGGGACAGATACGCAGTATTTT. The encoded protein is CASIGGGTDTQYF.

This chain uses TRBV18 with TRBJ1-4, with D tentatively TRBD1 (5 bases). The V and J ends lost 5 bases and 6 bases respectively, with 10 bases between them. The CDR3 is 13 amino acids. The V gene's germline CDR1 is KGHSH and CDR2 LQKENI. This CDR3 is CASSSRADEKLFF. As DNA, the CDR3 is TGTGCCAGCTCAAGCAGGGCGGATGAAAAACTGTTTTTT.

This rearrangement joins TRBV2 to TRBJ1-1; no reliable D call. V was trimmed by 6 bases and J by 2 bases, leaving 4 bases between them. Germline V gene lookup returns CDR1 SNHLY and CDR2 FYNNEI. The CDR3 extends over 11 amino acids. The CDR3 reads CASRLNTEAFF. The CDR3 DNA sequence: TGTGCCAGCAGACTTAACACTGAAGCTTTCTTT. The full variable domain, its missing parts supplied by reference TRBV2 and TRBJ1-1, is EPEVTQTPSHQVTQMGQEVILRCVPISNHLYFYWYRQILGQKVEFLVSFYNNEISEKSEIFDDQFSVERPDGSNFTLKIRSTKLEDSAMYFCASRLNTEAFFGQGTRLTVV.

The rearrangement links TRBV18 to TRBJ2-1; 13 nucleotides align to TRBD2. After removal of 3 bases from V and 4 bases from J, the junction contained 6 bases not matched to a gene. Germline values: CDR1 KGHSH, CDR2 LQKENI. The CDR3 extends over 17 amino acids. The CDR3 protein is CASSPQTSGGLYNEQFF. CDR3 in DNA: TGTGCCAGCTCACCGCAGACTAGCGGGGGGTTGTACAATGAGCAGTTCTTC.

The chain employs TRBV5-1 and TRBJ2-5; the D is unclear. This CDR3 spans 15 amino acids. Trimming cost V 0 bases and J 0 bases, with 9 bases left between them. From germline, CDR1 is SGHRS and CDR2 YFSETQ. This CDR3 is CASSLDPLDQETQYF. In nucleotides, the CDR3 is TGCGCCAGCAGCTTGGACCCCTTAGACCAAGAGACCCAGTACTTC.

This rearrangement joins TRBV11-2 to TRBJ2-7; TRBD1 aligns across 8 bases. The CDR3 loop spans 15 amino acids. The germline gives CDR1 SGHAT, CDR2 FQNNGV. With V trimmed by 5 bases and J by 0 bases, 6 bases remained unmatched. CDR3 region: CASSTWTGSSYEQYF. The CDR3 nucleotides read TGTGCCAGCAGCACCTGGACAGGGAGCTCCTACGAGCAGTACTTC.

The chain combines TRBV4-1 with TRBJ1-5; 8 nucleotides match TRBD1. V lost 3 bases and J lost 1; bases outside the gene matches: 5. This CDR3 contains 16 residues. In germline, CDR1 is MGHRA, CDR2 YSYEKL. CDR3 amino acids: CASSQDRVISNQPQHF. The CDR3 DNA follows: TGCGCCAGCAGCCAGGACAGGGTCATCAGCAATCAGCCCCAGCATTTT.

The table lists this clone with a few counts. The rearrangement links TRBV7-2 to TRBJ2-1, with 14 nucleotides matching TRBD2. Per the germline V gene, CDR1 is SGHTA and CDR2 is FQGNSA. Trimming took 5 bases from V and 7 from J; bases not matched to a gene: 4. This CDR3 spans 15 amino acids. CDR3 sequence: CASSPGTSGSNEQFF. The CDR3 coding sequence is TGTGCCAGCAGCCCCGGGACTAGCGGGAGTAATGAGCAGTTCTTC.

This clone was seen a few times. The chain is built from TRBV2 and TRBJ2-1; D is uncertain. The CDR3 is 13 residues long. Germline CDR1 and CDR2: SNHLY and FYNNEI. V was trimmed by 4 bases and J by 2 bases, leaving 6 bases between them. The CDR3 is CASSGAPYNEQFF. Here the CDR3 DNA reads TGTGCCAGCAGTGGGGCTCCCTACAATGAGCAGTTCTTC.

The gene calls are TRBV6-6 and TRBJ2-7; 10 bases agree with TRBD1. This CDR3 is 14 amino acids long. V trimming: 7 bases; J trimming: 2 bases; junction bases outside the gene matches: 5. Germline V gene data show CDR1 as MNHNY and CDR2 as SVGAGI (reference sequence). CDR3 nucleotide sequence: TGTGCCAGCAAAACAGGGACAGGGGCCTACGAGCAGTACTTC. It is translated as CASKTGTGAYEQYF.

The chain is built from TRBV30 and TRBJ1-2, with D perhaps matching TRBD1 (5 bases). The V and J ends lost 1 base and 7 bases respectively, with 13 bases between them. The CDR3 has 13 amino acids. Germline CDR1 and CDR2: GTSNPN and SVGIG (reference sequence). CDR3 protein: CAWSAGGKGGYTF. DNA for the CDR3: TGTGCCTGGAGTGCCGGGGGAAAGGGTGGCTACACCTTC.

This sequence joins TRBV10-3 and TRBJ2-5; 8 nucleotides align to TRBD2. The CDR3 length is 16 residues. Germline trimming cut 0 bases from V and 4 bases from J; bases unmatched to any gene: 7. The germline V gene has CDR1 ENHRY and CDR2 SYGVKD. The DNA of the CDR3 is TGTGCCATCAGTGAGTCCCTATTAACTAGCGGAGAGACCCAGTACTTC. It specifies CAISESLLTSGETQYF.

The chain couples TRBV11-2 to TRBJ2-1; a weak D match, TRBD2 (6 bases). V was trimmed by 6 bases and J by 0 bases, leaving 15 bases between them. Germline assignment: CDR1 SGHAT and CDR2 FQNNGV. The CDR3 is 16 residues long. CDR3 sequence reads: CASRPGSGGSYNEQFF. Written as DNA, the CDR3 is TGTGCCAGCAGACCCGGGAGTGGGGGCTCCTACAATGAGCAGTTCTTC.

The chain uses TRBV18 and TRBJ2-5; the D gene is possibly TRBD2 (5 bases). This CDR3 region has 15 residues. Germline V gives CDR1 KGHSH, CDR2 LQKENI. The ends were cut back, 0 bases at V and 2 bases at J, with 10 bases in the middle. The CDR3 spells CASSPPNSEQETQYF. In DNA form, the CDR3 reads TGTGCCAGCTCACCACCGAATAGCGAGCAAGAGACCCAGTACTTC.

CDR3: CSARPGSEQFF. In DNA, the CDR3 is TGCAGTGCTAGACCGGGGTCTGAGCAGTTCTTC. The chain is built from TRBV20-1 and TRBJ2-1; D possibly corresponds to TRBD2 (5 bases). CDR1 DFQATT and CDR2 SNEGSKA come from the germline V gene (reference sequence). V dropped 2 bases and J dropped 9 bases, with 8 bases sitting between them. This CDR3 is 11 amino acids long.

The rearrangement uses TRBV2 and TRBJ2-1, with D perhaps matching TRBD1 (5 bases). Germline values: CDR1 SNHLY, CDR2 FYNNEI. Trimming took 10 bases from V and 4 from J, leaving 8 bases between them. This CDR3 contains 11 residues. In DNA form, the CDR3 reads TGTGCCACCTCAGGGTACAATGAGCAGTTCTTC. Its protein is CATSGYNEQFF.

For the CDR3, the DNA is TGCAGCGTTGTAGCGGGGGCCCCATCTCAGCAGTTCTTC. Residues: CSVVAGAPSQQFF. This chain uses TRBV29-1 with TRBJ2-1; TRBD2 aligns across 9 bases. The CDR3 length is 13 residues. The germline V gene has CDR1 SQVTM and CDR2 ANQGSEA. The ends lost 4 bases at V and 11 bases at J; junction bases unmatched: 9.

This chain links TRBV10-2 with TRBJ1-5; 7 positions agree with TRBD1. The V segment lost 3 bases and the J segment 2 bases; nucleotides outside the gene matches: 7. This CDR3 is built from 16 residues. Per the germline V gene, CDR1 is WSHSY and CDR2 is SAAADI. The CDR3 sequence is CASSDPNTGGNQPQHF. For the CDR3, the DNA is TGCGCCAGCAGTGACCCCAACACAGGGGGCAATCAGCCCCAGCATTTT.